The rows below give T cell receptor beta chains drawn from one sample of a study of T cell responses to AZD1222 COVID-19 vaccine. The assay was immunoSEQ multiplex PCR, and TCRdb's table has in-frame clones only and misses some. The sample lists roughly 110,000 clones, 75% to 95% occurring once. The starting material was peripheral blood, obtained 28 days after the second AZD1222 dose. The receptor set was obtained from an adult who received the AZD1222 COVID-19 vaccine. Each CDR3 is given with its conserved first and last residue. D genes are given only for firm matches.

v_gene	j_gene	d_gene	CDR3aa	CDR3nt
TRBV5-8	TRBJ2-7	-	CASSLDLYEQYF	TGTGCCAGCAGCTTGGACCTCTACGAGCAGTACTTC
TRBV9	TRBJ2-7	-	CASSLKGGSEEQYF	TGTGCCAGCAGCCTCAAAGGAGGGTCAGAGGAGCAGTACTTC
TRBV29-1	TRBJ1-4	TRBD1	CAGQGEKLFF	TGCGCAGGACAGGGAGAAAAACTGTTTTTT
TRBV3-1/TRBV3-2	TRBJ1-3	-	CASSPRGYSGNTIYF	TGTGCCAGCAGCCCCAGGGGTTACTCTGGAAACACCATATATTTT
TRBV10-2	TRBJ2-1	-	CASSAGGSYNEQFF	TGCGCCAGCAGTGCCGGGGGCTCCTACAATGAGCAGTTCTTC
TRBV18	TRBJ2-2	TRBD2	CASSPRTRDTGELFF	TGTGCCAGCTCACCCCGGACTAGGGACACCGGGGAGCTGTTTTTT
TRBV13	TRBJ2-5	TRBD2	CASSPKGLAGGGETQYF	TGTGCCAGCAGCCCTAAGGGGCTAGCGGGGGGAGGAGAGACCCAGTACTTC
TRBV6-5	TRBJ2-1	-	CASSPRETTPNEQFF	TGTGCCAGCAGTCCCCGTGAGACTACACCCAATGAGCAGTTCTTC
TRBV9	TRBJ2-7	-	CASSVGGGAYEQYF	TGTGCCAGCAGCGTAGGGGGTGGGGCCTACGAGCAGTACTTC
TRBV5-4	TRBJ1-6	-	CASSLGTSPLHF	TGTGCCAGCAGCCTAGGGACCTCACCCCTCCACTTT
TRBV2	TRBJ1-5	-	CASRRADYSNQPQHF	TGTGCCAGCAGGCGGGCAGACTATAGCAATCAGCCCCAGCATTTT
TRBV15	TRBJ2-5	TRBD2	CATSRERTSGETQYF	TGTGCCACCAGCAGAGAAAGGACTAGCGGTGAGACCCAGTACTTC
TRBV18	TRBJ1-3	TRBD1	CASSSGTGGNTIYF	TGTGCCAGCTCATCAGGGACAGGAGGAAACACCATATATTTT
TRBV19	TRBJ1-2	-	CASSRGHDGYTF	TGTGCCAGTAGTAGGGGGCATGATGGCTACACCTTC
TRBV5-5	TRBJ1-1	-	CASSFAGNTEAFF	TGTGCCAGCAGCTTTGCAGGGAATACTGAAGCTTTCTTT
TRBV7-6	TRBJ2-1	TRBD1	CASSLPGTGRHTQGFEQFF	TGTGCCAGCAGCCTTCCCGGGACAGGGAGGCACACCCAAGGGTTTGAGCAGTTCTTC
TRBV18	TRBJ1-4	-	CASFRDNSNEKLFF	TGTGCCAGCTTCCGGGACAACAGTAATGAAAAACTGTTTTTT
TRBV6-5	TRBJ2-7	-	CASSGGTGVDEQYF	TGTGCCAGCAGCGGAGGAACCGGCGTCGACGAGCAGTACTTC
TRBV6-5	TRBJ2-2	-	CASSYGAGRAGELFF	TGTGCCAGCAGTTACGGGGCAGGGCGAGCCGGGGAGCTGTTTTTT
TRBV28	TRBJ1-1	-	CASSLGVMNTEAFF	TGTGCCAGCAGTTTAGGTGTTATGAACACTGAAGCTTTCTTT
TRBV5-1	TRBJ1-2	-	CASSLEGGAYGYTF	TGCGCCAGCAGCTTGGAGGGGGGTGCCTATGGCTACACCTTC
TRBV6-2/TRBV6-3	TRBJ1-2	TRBD1	CASSYSRDRGDYGYTF	TGTGCCAGCAGTTACTCCCGGGACAGGGGGGACTATGGCTACACCTTC